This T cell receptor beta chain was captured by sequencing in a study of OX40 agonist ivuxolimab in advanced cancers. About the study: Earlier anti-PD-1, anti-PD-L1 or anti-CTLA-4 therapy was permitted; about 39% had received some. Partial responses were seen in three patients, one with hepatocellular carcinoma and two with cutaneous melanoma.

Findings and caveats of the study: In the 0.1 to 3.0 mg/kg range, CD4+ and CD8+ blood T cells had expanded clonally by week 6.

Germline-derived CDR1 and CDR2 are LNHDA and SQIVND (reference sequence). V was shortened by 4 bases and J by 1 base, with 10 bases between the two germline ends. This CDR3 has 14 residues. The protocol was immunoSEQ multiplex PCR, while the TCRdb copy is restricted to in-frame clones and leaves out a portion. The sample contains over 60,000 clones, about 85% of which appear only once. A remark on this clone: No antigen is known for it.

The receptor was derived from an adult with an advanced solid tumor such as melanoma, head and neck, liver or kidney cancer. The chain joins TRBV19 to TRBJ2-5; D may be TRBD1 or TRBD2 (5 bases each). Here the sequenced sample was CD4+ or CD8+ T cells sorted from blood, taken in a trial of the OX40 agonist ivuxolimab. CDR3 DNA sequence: TGTGCCAGTAGTAAAAGAGGGACCCAAGAGACCCAGTACTTC. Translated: CASSKRGTQETQYF.